This section outlines one T cell receptor (beta chain) sequence together with its context. An end of the junction does not agree with germline; a read error may underlie this. The same CDR3 arises from other DNA sequences in this sample as well. The data were taken from a study of shared clonotypes between healthy human individuals. TCRdb's copy holds only in-frame clones and misses some; the assay was immunoSEQ multiplex PCR. The sample has about 2,500,000 clones, over 85% seen once. The CDR3 runs to 16 residues. CDR1 and CDR2 from the germline V gene are SGHRS and YFSETQ. The V call is TRBV5-1, the J call TRBJ1-3; D unclear. This TCR was sampled from a man aged 18-30 years in good health. Sequenced sample: naive CD4+ T cells sorted from blood. The subset denotes: CD45RA+ positively selected. The CDR3 here is CASSLRSAKGGNTIYF. CDR3 nucleotide sequence: TGCGCCAGTAGCTTGCGGTCAGCCAAGGGTGGAAACACCATATATTTT.